This passage covers 21 T cell receptor beta chains from one sample sequenced in a study of Ad26.COV2.S vaccination and SARS-CoV-2 variants. Profiling relied on immunoSEQ multiplex PCR, and the TCRdb table lists in-frame clones only, not all of them. The sample includes some 330,000 clones, about 90% of them seen just once. The treatment here: roughly 20 received Ad26.COV2.S at low or high dose, single or two shots; roughly five received placebo; per-sample allocation not given. Day 63 after the first vaccine or placebo injection was the time point for sampling. The source was peripheral blood, collected in a trial of Ad26.COV2.S vaccine versus placebo. The receptors were gathered from a person between 18 and 59 years old who received the Ad26.COV2.S COVID-19 vaccine or a placebo.

This chain links TRBV7-6 with TRBJ1-5, with D possibly being TRBD1 (5 bases). The CDR3 is made up of 17 amino acids. V was trimmed by 5 bases and J by 1 base, leaving 18 bases between them. CDR1 is SGHVS and CDR2 is FNYEAQ in the germline V gene. CDR3 coding DNA: TGTGCCAGCAGCCTAAAATCGAATGGGGGGAGCAATCAGCCCCAGCATTTT. Its translation is CASSLKSNGGSNQPQHF.

The V gene is TRBV7-8, the J gene TRBJ1-1; D may be TRBD1 (5 bases). Germline V lookup: CDR1 SGHVS, CDR2 FQNEAQ. Between the trimmed V and J ends, which lost 1 base and 4 bases, there was a span of 10 bases. The CDR3 totals 14 residues. CDR3 coding DNA: TGTGCCAGCAGCTTAGTAAGCGGGACCACTGAAGCTTTCTTT. Its translation is CASSLVSGTTEAFF.

The rearrangement links TRBV7-9 to TRBJ2-2; D not resolved. The CDR3 extends over 13 amino acids. V was pared by 6 bases and J by 5 bases, with 10 bases between. CDR1 and CDR2 from the germline V gene are SEHNR and FQNEAQ (reference sequence). CDR3 in amino acids: CASRPRDTGELFF. DNA of the CDR3: TGTGCCAGCAGGCCAAGGGATACCGGGGAGCTGTTTTTT. Combining the CDR3 with reference TRBV7-9 and TRBJ2-2 gives the whole variable domain DTGVSQNPRHKITKRGQNVTFRCDPISEHNRLYWYRQTLGQGPEFLTYFQNEAQLEKSRLLSDRFSAERPKGSFSTLEIQRTEQGDSAMYLCASRPRDTGELFFGEGSRLTVL.

The chain couples TRBV3-1 (or the pseudogene TRBV3-2) to TRBJ2-7, with a possible D match to TRBD1 (6 bases). The CDR3 is made up of 14 amino acids. The V gene lost 6 bases and the J gene lost 0 bases, with 12 bases spanning the gap. In germline, CDR1 is LGHDT, CDR2 YNNKEL (reference sequence). CDR3 protein: CASSTRGYSYEQYF. DNA for the CDR3: TGTGCCAGCAGTACCAGGGGTTACTCCTACGAGCAGTACTTC.

CDR3 sequence (DNA): TGTGCCAGTAGGGAACAGACAGGTTGGAACACTGAAGCTTTCTTT. Amino acid sequence: CASREQTGWNTEAFF. This rearrangement joins TRBV19 to TRBJ1-1, with D possibly TRBD1 on 6 matching bases. Between the trimmed V and J ends, which lost 6 bases and 1 base, there was a span of 15 bases. This CDR3 has 15 amino acids. Looked up from germline, CDR1 is LNHDA and CDR2 is SQIVND (reference sequence).

The rearrangement uses TRBV4-1 and TRBJ1-4; D perhaps matches TRBD1 (5 bases). Per the germline V gene, CDR1 is MGHRA and CDR2 is YSYEKL. CDR3 size: 15 residues. V lost 3 bases, J lost 2 bases, and 10 bases lay in between. The CDR3 DNA follows: TGCGCCAGCAGCCACCTCGGGGGGACTAATGAAAAACTGTTTTTT. Its translation: CASSHLGGTNEKLFF.

This clone was seen once. V and J are TRBV6-1 and TRBJ1-1; D may be TRBD1 (5 bases). This CDR3 region has 16 residues. Germline V gene sequence: CDR1 MNHNS, CDR2 SASEGT. Trimming pared 0 bases from V and 12 bases from J, leaving 23 bases between. Written as DNA, the CDR3 is TGTGCCAGCAGTGAAGCGCTTCTGGGACCCTTGGTGTCGTCTTTCTTT. Translating gives CASSEALLGPLVSSFF.

The table lists this clone with a few counts. The gene calls are TRBV4-3 and TRBJ1-1; 7 nucleotides match TRBD1. The CDR3 consists of 16 residues. The germline V gene has CDR1 LGHNA and CDR2 YSLEER. V was pared by 1 base and J by 0 bases, with 5 bases of the junction left unmatched. The CDR3 DNA reads TGCGCCAGCAGCCAAGTTGTGGGACAGATGAACACTGAAGCTTTCTTT. Protein product: CASSQVVGQMNTEAFF.

V gene TRBV24-1 combines with J gene TRBJ2-7; TRBD1 might be the D (6 bases). Looked up from germline, CDR1 is KGHDR and CDR2 is SFDVKD. This CDR3 comprises 13 residues. Trimming removed 4 bases at V and 2 bases at J, with 8 bases between. CDR3 nucleotide sequence: TGTGCCACCAGTGACTGGGACACCTACGAGCAGTACTTC. Translated: CATSDWDTYEQYF.

This chain links TRBV12-3 or TRBV12-4 with TRBJ1-1; D is undetermined. V lost 0 bases, J lost 6 bases, and 5 bases lay in between. The CDR3 totals 12 residues. CDR3 DNA sequence: TGTGCCAGCAGTTTAGCGGGTCCTGAAGCTTTCTTT. This codes for CASSLAGPEAFF.

Only a few counts were recorded for this clone. The chain joins TRBV5-6 to TRBJ2-6, with D possibly matching TRBD1 (6 bases). V was pared by 2 bases and J by 2 bases, with 11 bases between. The germline gives CDR1 SGHDT, CDR2 YYEEEE. The CDR3 spans 16 residues. CDR3 sequence: CASSFGGRAGANVLTF. The CDR3 region has the DNA TGTGCCAGCAGCTTTGGGGGCAGGGCTGGGGCCAACGTCCTGACTTTC.

The chain has TRBV4-3 and TRBJ1-1, with D unresolved. This CDR3 spans 14 amino acids. V was pared by 0 bases and J by 6 bases, with 11 bases between. The germline V gene encodes CDR1 LGHNA and CDR2 YSLEER. This chain's CDR3 is CASSQDWVSAEAFF. As DNA, the CDR3 is TGCGCCAGCAGCCAAGATTGGGTATCAGCTGAAGCTTTCTTT.

This clone appeared once. J is TRBJ2-3 and V is TRBV24-1; TRBD1 might be the D (5 bases). The CDR3 covers 13 residues. Germline CDR1 and CDR2: KGHDR and SFDVKD. V lost 2 bases and J 3 bases, leaving 5 bases between the germline ends. CDR3 nucleotides: TGTGCCACCAGTGATTCAGGGACAGATACGCAGTATTTT. The encoded protein is CATSDSGTDTQYF.

This chain joins TRBV7-2 and TRBJ2-1; 10 bases are shared with TRBD2. This CDR3 is built from 17 residues. The V segment lost 5 bases and the J segment 7 bases; nucleotides outside the gene matches: 14. Germline lookup yields CDR1 SGHTA and CDR2 FQGNSA. CDR3 in DNA: TGTGCCAGCAGCCCGGAAACTCTAGCGGGAGTAGCAAATGAGCAGTTCTTC. Its translation: CASSPETLAGVANEQFF.

V usage is TRBV7-8 and J usage is TRBJ1-1; D is ambiguous. Per germline, CDR1 SGHVS and CDR2 FQNEAQ. CDR3 size: 15 residues. V was pared by 1 base and J by 4 bases, with 13 bases between. CDR3 in DNA: TGTGCCAGCAGCTTAGAGGTGGGAGTGGGCACTGAAGCTTTCTTT. Its protein product is CASSLEVGVGTEAFF.

This chain connects TRBV10-3 to TRBJ1-2; no clear D. CDR3 size: 14 residues. The germline V gene has CDR1 ENHRY and CDR2 SYGVKD. V was cut by 10 bases and J by 0 bases, with 15 bases left in between. The chain's CDR3 is CATSDPPANYGYTF. CDR3 DNA sequence: TGTGCCACCTCGGACCCCCCGGCTAACTATGGCTACACCTTC.

The V gene is TRBV19, the J gene TRBJ1-2; D gene unclear. The V end was cut by 5 bases, the J end by 5 bases, with 3 bases between. Germline CDR1 reads LNHDA; CDR2 reads SQIVND (reference sequence). This CDR3 contains 10 residues. The CDR3: CASSGYGYTF. CDR3 coding DNA: TGTGCCAGTAGTGGATATGGCTACACCTTC. The whole variable domain, remainder taken from reference TRBV19 and TRBJ1-2, is DGGITQSPKYLFRKEGQNVTLSCEQNLNHDAMYWYRQDPGQGLRLIYYSQIVNDFQKGDIAEGYSVSREKKESFPLTVTSAQKNPTAFYLCASSGYGYTFGSGTRLTVV.

The chain links TRBV18 to TRBJ1-4; the D is unclear. Germline CDR1 KGHSH, CDR2 LQKENI. The CDR3 length is 13 residues. V gave up 10 bases and J gave up 2 bases, with 11 bases separating them. The CDR3 DNA follows: TGTGCCACCGCGACGGCCACTAATGAAAAACTGTTTTTT. This gives the protein CATATATNEKLFF.

The chain recombines TRBV9 with TRBJ2-5, with TRBD2 matching over 15 bases. The germline V gene encodes CDR1 SGDLS and CDR2 YYNGEE. The CDR3 is 16 amino acids. Unmatched junction bases numbered 4, after V lost 3 bases and J lost 4 bases. The CDR3 loop reads CASSAGLAGGGETQYF. CDR3 nucleotide sequence: TGTGCCAGCAGCGCGGGACTAGCGGGGGGAGGAGAGACCCAGTACTTC. The full variable domain, with the rest looked up from reference TRBV9 and TRBJ2-5, is DSGVTQTPKHLITATGQRVTLRCSPRSGDLSVYWYQQSLDQGLQFLIQYYNGEERAKGNILERFSAQQFPDLHSELNLSSLELGDSALYFCASSAGLAGGGETQYFGPGTRLLVL.

This clone has just a few counts. The chain has TRBV28 and TRBJ1-1; 8 nucleotides align to TRBD1. J lost 0 bases, V lost 7 bases, and 4 bases had no gene match. The CDR3 spans 14 residues. CDR1 is MDHEN and CDR2 is SYDVKM in the germline V gene. CDR3 sequence: CASTPDRVNTEAFF. The CDR3 region has the DNA TGTGCCAGCACCCCGGACAGGGTGAACACTGAAGCTTTCTTT. Full variable domain (outside the CDR3, taken from reference TRBV28 and TRBJ1-1): DVKVTQSSRYLVKRTGEKVFLECVQDMDHENMFWYRQDPGLGLRLIYFSYDVKMKEKGDIPEGYSVSREKKERFSLILESASTNQTSMYLCASTPDRVNTEAFFGQGTRLTVV.

The V call is TRBV18, the J call TRBJ2-7; D may correspond to TRBD1 or TRBD2 (5 bases each). The CDR3 has 14 residues. Trimming cost V 0 bases and J 7 bases, with 13 bases left between them. Germline loops: CDR1 KGHSH, CDR2 LQKENI. The DNA of the CDR3 is TGTGCCAGCTCACCACCCGGGACCAACCAAGAGCAGTACGTC. It translates to CASSPPGTNQEQYV.